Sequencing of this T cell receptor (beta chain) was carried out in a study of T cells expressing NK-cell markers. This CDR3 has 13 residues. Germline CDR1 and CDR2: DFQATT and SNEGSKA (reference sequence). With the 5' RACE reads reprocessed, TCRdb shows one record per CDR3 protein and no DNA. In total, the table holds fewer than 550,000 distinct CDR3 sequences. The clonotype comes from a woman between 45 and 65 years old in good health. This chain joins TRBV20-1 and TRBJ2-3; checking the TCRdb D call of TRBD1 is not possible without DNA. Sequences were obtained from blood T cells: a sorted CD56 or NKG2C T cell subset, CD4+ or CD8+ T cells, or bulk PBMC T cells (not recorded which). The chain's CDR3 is CSAWDDGTDTQYF.